Below, 25 T cell receptor beta chains from the same sample are listed, as sequenced in a study of blood T cell repertoires in COVID-19. Repertoires were generated with immunoSEQ multiplex PCR, while TCRdb's copy carries only in-frame clones and drops some. The table records 240,000 or so clones, more than 75% of them present only once. The sequenced sample consisted of peripheral blood. All receptors derive from a woman in her thirties or forties who had recovered from COVID-19.

The V call is TRBV6-5, the J call TRBJ1-2, with TRBD1 matching over 8 bases. With 2 bases clipped from V and 7 bases from J, the junction kept 12 bases outside the gene matches. The CDR3 consists of 16 residues. The germline V gene encodes CDR1 MNHEY and CDR2 SVGAGI. CDR3 bases: TGTGCCAGCAGTTACACCGGACAGGGAAGGGGAGGTGGCTACACCTTC. Translating it yields CASSYTGQGRGGGYTF.

This sequence joins TRBV18 and TRBJ2-5, with 9 bases lining up with TRBD1. The CDR3 loop spans 17 amino acids. With 1 base clipped from V and 0 bases from J, the junction kept 6 bases outside the gene matches. Germline-derived CDR1 and CDR2 are KGHSH and LQKENI. CDR3 nucleotide sequence: TGTGCCAGCTCACCACTGGGACAGGGCACGTACCAAGAGACCCAGTACTTC. This translates into CASSPLGQGTYQETQYF. Filled out from reference TRBV18 and TRBJ2-5, the complete variable domain reads NAGVMQNPRHLVRRRGQEARLRCSPMKGHSHVYWYRQLPEEGLKFMVYLQKENIIDESGMPKERFSAEFPKEGPSILRIQQVVRGDSAAYFCASSPLGQGTYQETQYFGPGTRLLVL.

This clone was seen a single time. The gene calls are TRBV24-1 and TRBJ2-1; 9 bases match TRBD1. Germline V CDR1 and CDR2: KGHDR, SFDVKD. V shed 4 bases, J shed 11 bases, and the junction held 5 bases outside the gene matches. The CDR3 loop spans 13 amino acids. The CDR3 region is CATSDPGQGKQFF. CDR3 sequence (DNA): TGTGCCACCAGTGACCCCGGACAGGGGAAGCAGTTCTTC.

The rearrangement links TRBV24-1 to TRBJ2-3, with 9 bases matching TRBD1. With 3 bases clipped from V and 4 bases from J, the junction kept 7 bases outside the gene matches. The CDR3 sequence is 16 residues long. Germline CDR1 is KGHDR and CDR2 is SFDVKD. The CDR3 is CATSDPTGGSPDTQYF. The CDR3 nucleotides read TGTGCCACCAGTGATCCGACAGGGGGAAGTCCAGATACGCAGTATTTT.

The chain uses TRBV27 and TRBJ1-5; 8 bases line up with TRBD1. The V and J ends lost 7 bases and 2 bases, in that order; junction bases with no gene match: 4. This CDR3 spans 14 amino acids. Germline CDR1 is MNHEY and CDR2 is SMNVEV (reference sequence). The CDR3 coding sequence is TGTGCCAGCACCGGACAGGGAGGCAATCAGCCCCAGCATTTT. It specifies CASTGQGGNQPQHF.

This chain links TRBV6-5 with TRBJ1-3; D is undetermined. The V gene lost 5 bases and the J gene lost 0 bases, with 8 bases spanning the gap. Germline V gene data show CDR1 as MNHEY and CDR2 as SVGAGI. CDR3 length: 14 residues. In DNA, the CDR3 is TGTGCCAGCAGTACCCGAGTCTCTGGAAACACCATATATTTT. This encodes CASSTRVSGNTIYF.

This chain links TRBV19 with TRBJ2-2, with 8 nucleotides matching TRBD1. Germline V gene lookup returns CDR1 LNHDA and CDR2 SQIVND (reference sequence). V gave up 6 bases and J gave up 10 bases; unmatched junction bases: 7. The CDR3 loop spans 13 amino acids. DNA of the CDR3: TGTGCCAGTAGCCCGGGACAGGCGACGGAGCTGTTTTTT. Its translation: CASSPGQATELFF.

This chain joins TRBV19 and TRBJ2-1; 7 nucleotides line up with TRBD2. Germline-derived CDR1 and CDR2 are LNHDA and SQIVND (reference sequence). This CDR3 spans 16 amino acids. The trim removed 3 bases at V and 0 bases at J, leaving 5 bases unmatched. The CDR3 coding sequence is TGTGCCAGTAGTATTAGTCGCGGGAGCTCCTACAATGAGCAGTTCTTC. Translated, it gives CASSISRGSSYNEQFF.

The J gene is TRBJ2-7, the V gene TRBV3-1 (or the pseudogene TRBV3-2), with unresolved D. V was pared by 0 bases and J by 4 bases, with 13 bases between. Per the germline V gene, CDR1 is LGHDT and CDR2 is YNNKEL (reference sequence). This CDR3 is 15 amino acids long. CDR3 residues: CASSQEPNRVYEQYF. The CDR3 nucleotides are TGTGCCAGCAGCCAAGAACCGAATCGAGTTTACGAGCAGTACTTC.

About this clone: This specimen includes other DNA sequences encoding the same CDR3. The genes are TRBV9 and TRBJ2-5, with TRBD2 matching 10 bases. The V gene's germline CDR1 is SGDLS and CDR2 YYNGEE. V shed 0 bases and J 5 bases; nucleotides not matched to a gene: 7. The CDR3 consists of 16 residues. CDR3 coding DNA: TGTGCCAGCAGCGTAGGGGCTAGCGGGAGAGGGGAGACCCAGTACTTC. Its translation is CASSVGASGRGETQYF.

This chain uses TRBV15 with TRBJ1-5; no reliable D call. This CDR3 spans 13 amino acids. Germline assignment: CDR1 LNHNV and CDR2 YYDKDF (reference sequence). V was clipped by 8 bases and J by 0 bases, with 8 bases between them. CDR3 amino acids: CATGGVSNQPQHF. DNA for the CDR3: TGTGCCACCGGAGGCGTTAGCAATCAGCCCCAGCATTTT.

The genes are TRBV30 and TRBJ2-1, with a tentative D call TRBD2 (8 bases). Deletions cut 8 bases from V and 4 bases from J, with 21 bases between. The length of the CDR3 is 15 residues. From germline, CDR1 is GTSNPN and CDR2 SVGIG (reference sequence). CDR3 sequence: CAGDRVVAGYNEQFF. CDR3 nucleotide sequence: TGTGCCGGGGACAGAGTGGTAGCGGGATACAATGAGCAGTTCTTC.

This sequence joins TRBV10-2 and TRBJ1-6; 7 bases line up with TRBD1. The V segment lost 2 bases and the J segment 0 bases; nucleotides outside the gene matches: 4. The V gene's germline CDR1 is WSHSY and CDR2 SAAADI. This CDR3 spans 17 amino acids. The CDR3 protein is CASSERQGLSYNSPLHF. CDR3 sequence (DNA): TGCGCCAGCAGTGAGCGACAGGGCCTCTCCTATAATTCACCCCTCCACTTT.

This clone was seen just once. The chain joins TRBV6-2 or TRBV6-3 to TRBJ2-7, with a weak D call TRBD1 (5 bases). CDR3 length: 14 residues. The germline V gene encodes CDR1 MNHEY and CDR2 SVGEGT. V lost 2 bases and J 0 bases, leaving 8 bases between the germline ends. Here the CDR3 DNA reads TGTGCCAGCAGTTACCAAGACAGCTCCTACGAGCAGTACTTC. Residues: CASSYQDSSYEQYF.

The chain recombines TRBV6-6 with TRBJ2-7, with TRBD2 matching over 10 bases. CDR3 length: 14 residues. Losses at the gene ends were 6 bases for V and 2 bases for J; bases not matched to a gene: 4. Looked up from germline, CDR1 is MNHNY and CDR2 is SVGAGI (reference sequence). CDR3 amino acids: CASSRTSGPYEQYF. Written as DNA, the CDR3 is TGTGCCAGCAGCCGGACTAGCGGTCCCTACGAGCAGTACTTC.

Written as DNA, the CDR3 is TGTGCCAGCAGCGAGGGGGCTAGAGCTTACCAAGAGACCCAGTACTTC. This codes for CASSEGARAYQETQYF. V usage is TRBV9 and J usage is TRBJ2-5, with TRBD1 identical over 7 bases. The length of the CDR3 is 16 residues. The V segment lost 3 bases and the J segment 0 bases; nucleotides outside the gene matches: 8. The germline CDR1 and CDR2 sequences are SGDLS and YYNGEE.

The chain recombines TRBV6-2 or TRBV6-3 with TRBJ1-2; maybe TRBD1 (6 bases). Germline V gene data show CDR1 as MNHEY and CDR2 as SVGEGT. The CDR3 has 15 amino acids. The V end was cut by 2 bases, the J end by 7 bases, with 17 bases between. Written as DNA, the CDR3 is TGTGCCAGCAGTTACCGTCCCCCAGGGGCGCGTGGCTACACCTTC. Protein: CASSYRPPGARGYTF.

This clone was found a few times. V is TRBV15 and J is TRBJ2-7, with D possibly being TRBD2 (6 bases). Looked up from germline, CDR1 is LNHNV and CDR2 is YYDKDF (reference sequence). The ends were cut back, 5 bases at V and 6 bases at J, with 20 bases in the middle. The CDR3 consists of 15 residues. The CDR3: CATSRRGRTGSEQYF. CDR3 DNA sequence: TGTGCCACCAGCCGGCGGGGCAGGACTGGGTCCGAGCAGTACTTC.

The V and J genes are TRBV5-1 and TRBJ2-1; D remains unclear. This CDR3 has 13 amino acids. CDR1 is SGHRS, CDR2 YFSETQ, per germline. V lost 0 bases and J lost 5, with 6 bases in between. The CDR3 sequence: CASSLGQDNEQFF. CDR3 in DNA: TGCGCCAGCAGCTTGGGGCAAGACAATGAGCAGTTCTTC.

The genes are TRBV5-6 and TRBJ1-5, with TRBD1 matching 7 bases. CDR3 length: 16 residues. Germline loops: CDR1 SGHDT, CDR2 YYEEEE. The V segment lost 2 bases and the J segment 1 base; nucleotides outside the gene matches: 6. The CDR3 is CASSFRQGRSNQPQHF. The CDR3 nucleotides are TGTGCCAGCAGCTTCCGACAGGGAAGGAGCAATCAGCCCCAGCATTTT.

This clone was recorded only once. The chain's CDR3 is CAISPSGGYTF. The DNA of the CDR3 is TGTGCCATCAGCCCTTCCGGGGGCTACACCTTC. The chain recombines TRBV10-3 with TRBJ1-2; no reliable D call. Germline loops: CDR1 ENHRY, CDR2 SYGVKD. Trimming stripped 6 bases from V and 8 bases from J, with 10 bases between. The CDR3 consists of 11 residues.

This clone was counted only a few times. The chain uses TRBV4-1 and TRBJ1-5, with 9 bases that match TRBD1. V lost 0 bases, J lost 1 base, and 1 base stayed unmatched. The CDR3 extends over 16 amino acids. In germline, CDR1 is MGHRA, CDR2 YSYEKL. CDR3 DNA sequence: TGCGCCAGCAGCCAAGATGACAGGGGGAGCAATCAGCCCCAGCATTTT. It translates to CASSQDDRGSNQPQHF.

The chain is built from TRBV4-1 and TRBJ2-2, with 12 bases aligning to TRBD2. CDR1 is MGHRA and CDR2 is YSYEKL in the germline V gene. J gave up 6 bases and V 4 bases, and 9 bases lay outside the gene matches. The CDR3 covers 17 residues. The CDR3 sequence is CASSPTPSGREAGELFF. The CDR3 DNA reads as TGCGCCAGCAGCCCCACCCCTAGCGGGAGGGAGGCCGGGGAGCTGTTTTTT.

The CDR3 here is CASSARTGGHYGYTF. The CDR3 DNA reads as TGTGCCAGCAGCGCCCGGACAGGGGGTCACTATGGCTACACCTTC. The rearrangement uses TRBV7-8 and TRBJ1-2; TRBD1 matches 10 bases. The CDR3 is made up of 15 amino acids. From germline, CDR1 is SGHVS and CDR2 FQNEAQ. With V trimmed by 5 bases and J by 3 bases, 6 bases remained unmatched.

This clone was detected only once. The V call is TRBV5-1, the J call TRBJ2-7; D is uncertain. The CDR3 covers 10 residues. Germline loops: CDR1 SGHRS, CDR2 YFSETQ. The V end was cut by 7 bases, the J end by 4 bases, with 6 bases between. The chain's CDR3 is CASHRYEQYV. CDR3 DNA sequence: TGCGCCAGCCACAGATACGAGCAGTACGTC.